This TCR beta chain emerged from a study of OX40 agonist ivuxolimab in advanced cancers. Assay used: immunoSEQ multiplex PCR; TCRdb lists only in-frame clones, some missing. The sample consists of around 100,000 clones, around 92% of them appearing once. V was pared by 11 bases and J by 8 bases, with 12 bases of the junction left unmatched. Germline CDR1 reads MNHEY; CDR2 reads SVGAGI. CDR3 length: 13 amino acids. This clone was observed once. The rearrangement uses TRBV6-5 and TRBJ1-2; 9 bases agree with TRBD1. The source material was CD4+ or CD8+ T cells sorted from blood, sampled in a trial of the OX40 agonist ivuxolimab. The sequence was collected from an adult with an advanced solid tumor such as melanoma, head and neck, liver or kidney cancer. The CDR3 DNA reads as TGTGCCTCCAAACAGGGGGCTCGGTCGGGCTACACCTTC. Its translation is CASKQGARSGYTF.